A single sample gave rise to the 32 T cell receptor beta chains below, sequenced in a study of CD8+ T cells in alopecia areata. After isolation, RNA underwent reverse transcription to generate cDNA as the sequencing template. Sequenced by immunoSEQ multiplex PCR; TCRdb stores in-frame clones only, minus some. This table holds around 190,000 clones, 45% to 70% found once. Sequenced input: CD8+ T cells sorted from blood. The source is a human donor in good health.

This clone was detected a few times. The rearrangement uses TRBV4-1 and TRBJ2-7; 10 bases agree with TRBD1. Germline V gene lookup returns CDR1 MGHRA and CDR2 YSYEKL. The CDR3 consists of 16 residues. V trimming: 0 bases; J trimming: 3 bases; junction bases outside the gene matches: 5. CDR3 DNA sequence: TGCGCCAGCAGCCAAGAGGGACAGGGGACTATCTACGAGCAGTACTTC. Translating it yields CASSQEGQGTIYEQYF.

V and J are TRBV2 and TRBJ2-3, with 7 nucleotides matching TRBD1. Germline lookup yields CDR1 SNHLY and CDR2 FYNNEI. V dropped 4 bases and J dropped 0; count of bases not matched to a gene: 1. The CDR3 loop spans 14 amino acids. As DNA, the CDR3 is TGTGCCAGCAGTGGGGACAGTAGCACAGATACGCAGTATTTT. It codes for CASSGDSSTDTQYF.

The chain has TRBV14 and TRBJ1-1, with D uncertain. From germline, CDR1 is SGHDN and CDR2 FVKESK. V was pared by 0 bases and J by 5 bases, with 4 bases between. This CDR3 has 12 amino acids. CDR3 loop: CASSQEYTEAFF. CDR3 bases: TGTGCCAGCAGCCAAGAGTATACTGAAGCTTTCTTT.

This clone has only a few counts. The chain has TRBV29-1 and TRBJ2-3; D gene uncertain. Deletions cut 5 bases from V and 1 base from J, with 13 bases between. There are 14 residues in the CDR3. Germline values: CDR1 SQVTM, CDR2 ANQGSEA. The CDR3, as DNA: TGCAGCGTTCCTAAGGGATGGGGCACAGATACGCAGTATTTT. Translated: CSVPKGWGTDTQYF.

The rearrangement uses TRBV7-3 and TRBJ2-1; the D is unclear. CDR1 is SGHTA and CDR2 is FQGTGA in the germline V gene. Between the trimmed V and J ends, which lost 5 bases and 8 bases, there was a span of 16 bases. The CDR3 runs to 14 residues. The CDR3 nucleotides are TGTGCCAGCAGCCCCAATAGCCTGGGGTATGAGCAGTTCTTC. Residues: CASSPNSLGYEQFF. The full variable domain, rest sourced from reference TRBV7-3 and TRBJ2-1, is GAGVSQTPSNKVTEKGKYVELRCDPISGHTALYWYRQSLGQGPEFLIYFQGTGAADDSGLPNDRFFAVRPEGSVSTLKIQRTERGDSAVYLCASSPNSLGYEQFFGPGTRLTVL.

The chain joins TRBV7-2 to TRBJ2-5; 8 bases align to TRBD2. CDR3 length: 15 residues. V was pared by 4 bases and J by 5 bases, with 9 bases of the junction left unmatched. Germline V gene lookup returns CDR1 SGHTA and CDR2 FQGNSA. The CDR3 reads CASSWSSGGTETQYF. The DNA for the CDR3 is TGTGCCAGCAGCTGGTCCTCGGGAGGGACGGAGACCCAGTACTTC.

The sample holds a few counts of this clone. The genes are TRBV7-9 and TRBJ1-3; 9 nucleotides align to TRBD1. CDR1 SEHNR and CDR2 FQNEAQ come from the germline V gene (reference sequence). There are 15 residues in the CDR3. With V trimmed by 5 bases and J by 3 bases, 5 bases remained unmatched. The CDR3 loop is CASSPGTGLGNTIYF. The CDR3 region has the DNA TGTGCCAGCAGCCCCGGGACAGGGCTTGGAAACACCATATATTTT.

This clone was observed a handful of times. V gene TRBV4-1 combines with J gene TRBJ1-3; no firm D call. The germline CDR1 and CDR2 sequences are MGHRA and YSYEKL. This CDR3 has 14 amino acids. The V end lost 5 bases, the J end lost 0 bases, and 8 bases lay between the germline ends. CDR3 region: CASSGRGSGNTIYF. The CDR3 nucleotides are TGCGCCAGCAGCGGCCGGGGCTCTGGAAACACCATATATTTT.

This clone has a handful of counts. J is TRBJ2-4 and V is TRBV29-1; D is possibly TRBD1 or TRBD2 (6 bases each). The germline CDR1 and CDR2 sequences are SQVTM and ANQGSEA. CDR3 size: 16 residues. The V end lost 7 bases, the J end lost 5 bases, and 24 bases lay between the germline ends. The CDR3 region is CSALGGLGASENIQYF. The CDR3 DNA sequence: TGCAGCGCCTTAGGGGGGTTAGGGGCTAGCGAAAACATTCAGTACTTC.

The chain employs TRBV19 and TRBJ1-1; D is uncertain. The CDR3 length is 13 residues. Germline V gene sequence: CDR1 LNHDA, CDR2 SQIVND (reference sequence). V was pared by 3 bases and J by 7 bases, with 12 bases between. CDR3 in amino acids: CASSIGPGFEAFF. The CDR3 bases are TGTGCCAGTAGTATCGGGCCCGGGTTTGAAGCTTTCTTT.

The gene calls are TRBV7-9 and TRBJ2-5, with unresolved D. V gave up 6 bases and J gave up 5 bases, with 10 bases separating them. The CDR3 length is 12 residues. Germline V gene data show CDR1 as SEHNR and CDR2 as FQNEAQ (reference sequence). The CDR3 sequence is CASSMARETQYF. DNA for the CDR3: TGTGCCAGCAGTATGGCCCGGGAGACCCAGTACTTC.

The rearrangement uses TRBV10-1 and TRBJ2-3, with unresolved D. Trimming took off 3 bases at V and 5 bases at J, with 9 bases between the two ends. The length of the CDR3 is 13 residues. Germline CDR1 and CDR2: WNHNN and SYGVQD (reference sequence). The CDR3 spells CASSDSNGDTQYF. The CDR3 DNA reads TGCGCCAGCAGTGATTCAAACGGAGATACGCAGTATTTT.

This rearrangement joins TRBV4-1 to TRBJ2-1; the match to TRBD2 covers 9 bases. Germline CDR1 and CDR2: MGHRA and YSYEKL. V was pared by 1 base and J by 8 bases, with 6 bases of the junction left unmatched. This CDR3 contains 15 residues. The CDR3 bases are TGCGCCAGCAGCCAAGGGCGGGGGGGCCGCGATGAGCAGTTCTTC. Translated, it gives CASSQGRGGRDEQFF.

The chain links TRBV4-1 to TRBJ2-4; 7 nucleotides agree with TRBD1. This CDR3 region has 15 residues. From germline, CDR1 is MGHRA and CDR2 YSYEKL. V was clipped by 2 bases and J by 3 bases; unmatched bases: 4. This CDR3 reads CASSQRQGDKNIQYF. The CDR3 DNA is TGCGCCAGCAGCCAACGACAGGGAGACAAAAACATTCAGTACTTC.

Only a few counts were recorded for this clone. The chain is built from TRBV21-1 and TRBJ1-5. TRBV21-1 is described as a pseudogene. The CDR3 loop spans 11 amino acids. Here the CDR3 DNA reads TGTGCCAGCAGCAAAGAACAGCCCCAGCATTTT. Amino acids: CASSKEQPQHF.

V gene TRBV5-1 combines with J gene TRBJ1-1, with a tentative D call TRBD1 (5 bases). The CDR3 has 14 residues. The V gene's germline CDR1 is SGHRS and CDR2 YFSETQ. The V and J ends lost 4 bases and 4 bases respectively, with 14 bases between them. For the CDR3, the DNA is TGCGCCAGCAGCCTCCAGGGTCCGGCCACTGAAGCTTTCTTT. Encoded protein: CASSLQGPATEAFF.

In this sample, this clone turned up a few times. Written as DNA, the CDR3 is TGTGCCAGCAGCTTAGATGGGGGGCTAAACAATGAGCAGTTCTTC. This sequence encodes CASSLDGGLNNEQFF. This rearrangement joins TRBV11-3 to TRBJ2-1; D assignment may be TRBD1 or TRBD2 (6 bases each). Looked up from germline, CDR1 is SGHNT and CDR2 is YENEEA. The CDR3 spans 15 residues. Trimming took 0 bases from V and 5 from J, leaving 11 bases between them.

V gene TRBV7-2 combines with J gene TRBJ2-5; 7 positions agree with TRBD2. V shed 2 bases, J shed 7 bases, and the junction held 7 bases outside the gene matches. The CDR3 consists of 14 residues. In germline, CDR1 is SGHTA, CDR2 FQGNSA. CDR3 DNA sequence: TGTGCCAGCAGCTTAACTCTCGGCGGGGGGACCCAGTACTTC. Its protein product is CASSLTLGGGTQYF.

This clone was seen once. The rearrangement uses TRBV27 and TRBJ1-5; D remains ambiguous. The germline V gene encodes CDR1 MNHEY and CDR2 SMNVEV (reference sequence). The CDR3 contains 16 residues. V lost 2 bases to trimming and J lost 0 bases, with 11 bases between them. This CDR3 reads CASSLVPDGSNQPQHF. CDR3 nucleotide sequence: TGTGCCAGCAGTTTAGTCCCAGATGGTAGCAATCAGCCCCAGCATTTT.

This clone was counted once. The chain uses TRBV6-6 and TRBJ2-5; no reliable D call. Matching the DNA end better, TRBJ2-7 makes the J call doubtful. Germline CDR1 reads MNHNY; CDR2 reads SVGAGI (reference sequence). The CDR3 covers 14 residues. The CDR3 DNA reads as TGTGCCAGCAGTTCGGACGGGCTTAACTACGAGCAGTACTTC. Its protein product is CASSSDGLNYEQYF.

This clone was picked up a small number of times. The chain employs TRBV5-6 and TRBJ2-5, with TRBD2 matching over 14 bases. The V and J ends lost 4 bases and 6 bases, in that order; junction bases with no gene match: 5. The CDR3 is 15 residues long. Germline V gives CDR1 SGHDT, CDR2 YYEEEE. The CDR3 region is CASSGWTSGGQTQYF. CDR3 DNA: TGTGCCAGCAGCGGCTGGACTAGCGGGGGGCAGACCCAGTACTTC.

The CDR3, as DNA: TGTGCCAGCAGCCGACAGGGATCGGGAAATTCACCCCTCCACTTT. Amino acid sequence: CASSRQGSGNSPLHF. The V call is TRBV7-9, the J call TRBJ1-6; the match to TRBD1 covers 7 bases. Germline CDR1 and CDR2: SEHNR and FQNEAQ (reference sequence). V lost 5 bases to trimming and J lost 7 bases; unmatched junction nucleotides: 8. CDR3 length equals 15 residues.

V is TRBV7-9 and J is TRBJ1-1; D possibly corresponds to TRBD1 (5 bases). This CDR3 has 17 residues. In germline, CDR1 is SEHNR, CDR2 FQNEAQ (reference sequence). V lost 6 bases and J 0 bases, leaving 20 bases between the germline ends. CDR3 sequence (DNA): TGTGCCAGCAGACCTACCACGGGGGTGGATATGAACACTGAAGCTTTCTTT. This encodes CASRPTTGVDMNTEAFF.

J is TRBJ1-2 and V is TRBV27, with D perhaps TRBD1 (6 bases). Germline CDR1 and CDR2: MNHEY and SMNVEV (reference sequence). V lost 4 bases, J lost 5 bases, and 11 bases lay in between. The CDR3 consists of 13 residues. The chain's CDR3 is CASSWTEGYGYTF. DNA of the CDR3: TGTGCCAGCAGTTGGACAGAGGGGTATGGCTACACCTTC.

This clone occurred many times. The V and J genes are TRBV10-3 and TRBJ2-1; 14 bases fit TRBD2. CDR1 is ENHRY and CDR2 is SYGVKD in the germline V gene. The J segment lost 14 bases and the V segment lost 3 bases, leaving 9 bases of the junction unmatched. This CDR3 has 15 residues. The CDR3 DNA sequence: TGTGCCATCAGTGAAGGACTAGCGGGGGGCCCCGGGGAGTTCTTC. Its translation: CAISEGLAGGPGEFF.

This clone was counted only a few times. This rearrangement joins TRBV29-1 to TRBJ2-2, with 7 bases that match TRBD1. The CDR3 totals 13 residues. V lost 7 bases, J lost 5 bases, and 7 bases stayed unmatched. Germline-derived CDR1 and CDR2 are SQVTM and ANQGSEA. The CDR3 sequence: CSGWTGGTGELFF. In DNA form, the CDR3 reads TGCAGCGGATGGACAGGCGGAACCGGGGAGCTGTTTTTT.

The chain employs TRBV13 and TRBJ2-1, with D possibly being TRBD2 (5 bases). The CDR3 is made up of 13 amino acids. The germline V gene has CDR1 PRHDT and CDR2 FYEKMQ (reference sequence). Trimming took off 1 base at V and 6 bases at J, with 7 bases between the two ends. The chain's CDR3 is CASSLERRNEQFF. For the CDR3, the DNA is TGTGCCAGCAGCTTAGAGCGGCGCAATGAGCAGTTCTTC.

This clone was seen a single time. The J gene is TRBJ2-3, the V gene TRBV6-5, with 8 nucleotides matching TRBD2. Germline V gene data show CDR1 as MNHEY and CDR2 as SVGAGI. This CDR3 comprises 15 residues. Losses at the gene ends were 2 bases for V and 6 bases for J; bases not matched to a gene: 7. The CDR3, as DNA: TGTGCCAGCAGTTACGGTAGCGGGGCCAGGGATACGCAGTATTTT. Translation gives CASSYGSGARDTQYF.

The chain recombines TRBV7-9 with TRBJ2-5, with 8 bases lining up with TRBD1. Trimming removed 5 bases from V and 3 bases from J; junction bases left unmatched: 8. The CDR3 has 15 amino acids. CDR1 and CDR2 from the germline V gene are SEHNR and FQNEAQ (reference sequence). CDR3: CASSPVDREKETQYF. The CDR3 DNA reads as TGTGCCAGCAGCCCTGTGGACAGGGAGAAAGAGACCCAGTACTTC.

J is TRBJ2-3 and V is TRBV5-6, with 10 nucleotides matching TRBD1. Germline V lookup: CDR1 SGHDT, CDR2 YYEEEE. The J segment lost 3 bases and the V segment lost 3 bases, leaving 10 bases of the junction unmatched. The CDR3 length is 17 residues. CDR3 nucleotide sequence: TGTGCCAGCAGCTGGCCGGGACAGGGGTTTTCGACAGATACGCAGTATTTT. As protein: CASSWPGQGFSTDTQYF.

The chain links TRBV5-1 to TRBJ2-2, with D maybe TRBD2 (6 bases). The CDR3 is 15 residues long. The V gene lost 0 bases and the J gene lost 6 bases, with 12 bases spanning the gap. The germline gives CDR1 SGHRS, CDR2 YFSETQ. Here the CDR3 reads CASSLVGLNAGELFF. In DNA, the CDR3 is TGCGCCAGCAGCTTGGTCGGACTAAATGCCGGGGAGCTGTTTTTT.

This clone was observed a few times. CDR3: CASSTQTQGARSTEAFF. The CDR3 nucleotides are TGTGCCAGCAGTACGCAAACACAGGGGGCTCGGAGCACTGAAGCTTTCTTT. This chain links TRBV27 with TRBJ1-1; 9 nucleotides agree with TRBD1. Germline V gene data show CDR1 as MNHEY and CDR2 as SMNVEV (reference sequence). The V and J ends lost 5 bases and 4 bases, in that order; junction bases with no gene match: 14. The CDR3 consists of 17 residues.